This T cell receptor beta chain was recovered during a study of T cells in Graves' hyperthyroidism and ophthalmopathy. The overall study: Specimen type is peripheral blood, collected at initial diagnosis prior to any treatment.

The table lists this clonotype with many counts. Its target is not known. Regions amplified from RNA transcripts were the TCR beta CDR3 regions. The HTBI primer set drove a first-round RT-PCR of the TCR CDR3. TCRdb fed the multiplex PCR reads into MiXCR, producing one record per CDR3 protein. The table records a few hundred thousand distinct CDR3 sequences, roughly an eighth of them present only once. CDR1 is SNHLY and CDR2 is FYNNEI in the germline V gene. After removal of 5 bases from V and 4 bases from J, the junction contained 16 bases not matched to a gene. This CDR3 comprises 18 residues. Regarding the study as a whole: Blood also carried most thyroid clonotypes expanded above 0.001. Ophthalmopathy and stable hyperthyroidism were separated by a 13 V-J model.

The sequencing sample was made of blood. The rearrangement links TRBV2 to TRBJ2-1, with 8 bases matching TRBD2. The receptor comes from a woman younger than 30 with Graves' hyperthyroidism. CDR3 protein: CASSFRPLAGSGYNEQFF. For the CDR3, the DNA is TGTGCCAGCAGTTTCAGACCCTTAGCGGGGAGCGGTTACAATGAGCAGTTCTTC.